One sample yielded the 24 T cell receptor beta chains listed below, sequenced in a study of shared clonotypes between healthy human individuals. Produced via immunoSEQ multiplex PCR; TCRdb's table is partial and in-frame only. This sample yields 2 million or so clones, of which 95% are seen a single time; about 0.13% belongs to the top ten. The sample taken for sequencing was naive CD4+ T cells sorted from blood. Regarding subset: CD45RA+ positively selected. These receptor sequences come from a man between 18 and 29 years old in good health.

The chain employs TRBV5-6 and TRBJ2-4, with 9 nucleotides matching TRBD1. The CDR3 loop spans 17 amino acids. Germline assignment: CDR1 SGHDT and CDR2 YYEEEE. The V segment lost 4 bases and the J segment 1 base; nucleotides outside the gene matches: 9. As DNA, the CDR3 is TGTGCCAGCAGCCCGGGACAGGGTTTGAAGGCCAAAAACATTCAGTACTTC. This translates into CASSPGQGLKAKNIQYF.

The chain uses TRBV7-2 and TRBJ2-7; 9 nucleotides match TRBD1. The V segment lost 3 bases and the J segment 6 bases; nucleotides outside the gene matches: 9. The CDR3 extends over 15 amino acids. Looked up from germline, CDR1 is SGHTA and CDR2 is FQGNSA. CDR3 residues: CASSLDRGLGSEQYF. In DNA form, the CDR3 reads TGTGCCAGCAGCTTGGACAGGGGACTGGGTAGCGAGCAGTACTTC.

This clone appeared once. The J gene is TRBJ2-2, the V gene TRBV4-1; weak D call: TRBD2 (6 bases). Trimming removed 4 bases at V and 6 bases at J, with 12 bases between. CDR3 length: 14 residues. Per germline, CDR1 MGHRA and CDR2 YSYEKL. CDR3 region: CASSPIGGSGELFF. The CDR3 region has the DNA TGCGCCAGCAGCCCCATCGGGGGATCCGGGGAGCTGTTTTTT.

This clone is a singleton in its sample. CDR3 nucleotide sequence: TGTGCCAGCAGCTTAGCGGGAGCAGGGGGCTACACAGATACGCAGTATTTT. Its translation: CASSLAGAGGYTDTQYF. This chain uses TRBV7-2 with TRBJ2-3; 8 bases agree with TRBD1. V dropped 0 bases and J dropped 2; count of bases not matched to a gene: 7. Germline V CDR1 and CDR2: SGHTA, FQGNSA. The CDR3 runs 17 residues.

The chain has TRBV29-1 and TRBJ1-4; 8 bases are a match to TRBD1. Per the germline V gene, CDR1 is SQVTM and CDR2 is ANQGSEA. The length of the CDR3 is 13 residues. V was clipped by 6 bases and J by 4 bases; unmatched bases: 4. CDR3: CSVTGGDNEKLFF. The DNA for the CDR3 is TGCAGCGTCACAGGGGGGGATAATGAAAAACTGTTTTTT.

V usage is TRBV11-3 and J usage is TRBJ2-7, with 10 bases aligning to TRBD1. This CDR3 is 15 amino acids long. Germline V gene sequence: CDR1 SGHNT, CDR2 YENEEA. V was clipped by 5 bases and J by 1 base; unmatched bases: 5. In DNA form, the CDR3 reads TGTGCCAGCAGCACCGGGACAGGGGTTTCCTACGAGCAGTACTTC. Encoded protein: CASSTGTGVSYEQYF.

This clone was recorded once. Other DNA variants within this sample encode the same CDR3. This chain connects TRBV10-3 to TRBJ1-3, with TRBD1 identical over 9 bases. CDR1 ENHRY and CDR2 SYGVKD come from the germline V gene. The CDR3 extends over 13 amino acids. With 6 bases clipped from V and 7 bases from J, the junction kept 4 bases outside the gene matches. CDR3 coding DNA: TGTGCCATCAGCGAGGGACAGGGCAACACCATATATTTT. Protein: CAISEGQGNTIYF.

V gene TRBV2 combines with J gene TRBJ1-6; D possibly corresponds to TRBD1 (5 bases). CDR1 SNHLY and CDR2 FYNNEI come from the germline V gene. The CDR3 has 15 residues. Trimming took off 8 bases at V and 0 bases at J, with 11 bases between the two ends. The CDR3 bases are TGTGCCAGCCTACAGGAGAGCTCCTATAATTCACCCCTCCACTTT. Its protein is CASLQESSYNSPLHF. The whole variable domain, filled in from reference TRBV2 and TRBJ1-6, reads EPEVTQTPSHQVTQMGQEVILRCVPISNHLYFYWYRQILGQKVEFLVSFYNNEISEKSEIFDDQFSVERPDGSNFTLKIRSTKLEDSAMYFCASLQESSYNSPLHFGNGTRLTVT.

Notes on this clone: The germline gene is not matched at one end of the junction; a read error may be the cause. This chain uses TRBV7-7 with TRBJ2-7; possible D gene TRBD1, 6 bases. Looked up from germline, CDR1 is SSHAT and CDR2 is FNYEAQ (reference sequence). The CDR3 has 15 residues. The CDR3 bases are TGTGCTAGCAGCTTATCGGCAGGGGCGAGCTACGAGCAGTACTTC. This gives the protein CASSLSAGASYEQYF.

The chain recombines TRBV9 with TRBJ1-5; the D gene is possibly TRBD1 (5 bases). There are 15 residues in the CDR3. Germline loops: CDR1 SGDLS, CDR2 YYNGEE. Trimming took 3 bases from V and 3 from J, leaving 13 bases between them. CDR3 region: CASSAGNVPNQPQHF. DNA for the CDR3: TGTGCCAGCAGCGCAGGGAACGTTCCCAATCAGCCCCAGCATTTT.

This chain links TRBV11-2 with TRBJ2-7; 8 nucleotides align to TRBD1. The CDR3 is made up of 15 amino acids. J lost 2 bases, V lost 1 base, and 4 bases had no gene match. Germline V gene data show CDR1 as SGHAT and CDR2 as FQNNGV. Written as DNA, the CDR3 is TGTGCCAGCAGCTTAGGGGCAGGGGGCACCTACGAGCAGTACTTC. As protein: CASSLGAGGTYEQYF.

V and J are TRBV28 and TRBJ1-2, with 7 nucleotides matching TRBD1. CDR1 MDHEN and CDR2 SYDVKM come from the germline V gene. The V segment lost 6 bases and the J segment 7 bases; nucleotides outside the gene matches: 8. The CDR3 is 13 residues long. CDR3 nucleotides: TGTGCCAGCAGGAGGGACAGCCTGGGTGGCTACACCTTC. This sequence encodes CASRRDSLGGYTF.

The sample holds one count of this clone. This CDR3 is also generated by other DNA sequences in the sample. J is TRBJ1-4 and V is TRBV7-9; 11 bases map to TRBD1. Germline V gives CDR1 SEHNR, CDR2 FQNEAQ (reference sequence). The junction had 3 bases not matched to a gene; V was cut back by 5 bases and J by 7 bases. The CDR3 covers 14 residues. The CDR3 DNA is TGTGCCAGCAGCCAGGGACAGGGGGGTGAAAAACTGTTTTTT. Its translation is CASSQGQGGEKLFF.

The chain links TRBV7-3 to TRBJ2-5; TRBD1 agrees at 11 bases. The CDR3 sequence is 15 residues long. The trim removed 5 bases at V and 4 bases at J, leaving 6 bases unmatched. Germline CDR1 SGHTA, CDR2 FQGTGA. In DNA, the CDR3 is TGTGCCAGCAGCCACCGGACAGGGGGCGCAGAGACCCAGTACTTC. Translated: CASSHRTGGAETQYF. Full variable domain (outside the CDR3, taken from reference TRBV7-3 and TRBJ2-5): GAGVSQTPSNKVTEKGKYVELRCDPISGHTALYWYRQSLGQGPEFLIYFQGTGAADDSGLPNDRFFAVRPEGSVSTLKIQRTERGDSAVYLCASSHRTGGAETQYFGPGTRLLVL.

V is TRBV5-8 and J is TRBJ1-2; no clear D gene. From germline, CDR1 is SGHTS and CDR2 YDEGEE. The CDR3 runs to 14 residues. V dropped 0 bases and J dropped 3 bases, with 9 bases sitting between them. The CDR3 loop reads CASSLGGGDYGYTF. DNA for the CDR3: TGTGCCAGCAGCTTGGGAGGAGGCGACTATGGCTACACCTTC.

The chain uses TRBV18 and TRBJ1-5; TRBD1 is a possible D gene (5 bases). V lost 6 bases and J 4 bases, leaving 10 bases between the germline ends. The CDR3 extends over 13 amino acids. CDR1 and CDR2 from the germline V gene are KGHSH and LQKENI. In DNA form, the CDR3 reads TGTGCCAGCTCTCAAGGGACTAATCAGCCCCAGCATTTT. Translating it yields CASSQGTNQPQHF.

The V call is TRBV18, the J call TRBJ2-5; TRBD1 matches at 9 bases. Unmatched junction bases numbered 7, after V lost 3 bases and J lost 5 bases. There are 15 residues in the CDR3. CDR1 is KGHSH, CDR2 LQKENI, per germline. The CDR3 sequence is CASSPLQGQGETQYF. The CDR3 coding sequence is TGTGCCAGCTCACCCCTACAAGGACAGGGGGAGACCCAGTACTTC.

The J gene is TRBJ2-2, the V gene TRBV7-6; 8 nucleotides match TRBD2. V lost 0 bases, J lost 8 bases, and 8 bases stayed unmatched. This CDR3 is 16 amino acids long. Germline V gene lookup returns CDR1 SGHVS and CDR2 FNYEAQ. Here the CDR3 DNA reads TGTGCCAGCAGCTTAGCGCAGCGGGAGATTACAGGGGAGCTGTTTTTT. Amino acid sequence: CASSLAQREITGELFF. Supplemented by reference TRBV7-6 and TRBJ2-2, the full variable domain reads GAGVSQSPRYKVTKRGQDVALRCDPISGHVSLYWYRQALGQGPEFLTYFNYEAQQDKSGLPNDRFSAERPEGSISTLTIQRTEQRDSAMYRCASSLAQREITGELFFGEGSRLTVL.

The CDR3 loop reads CASTLDQGNTEAFF. CDR3 in DNA: TGTGCCAGCACCCTTGATCAAGGGAACACTGAAGCTTTCTTT. The gene calls are TRBV7-2 and TRBJ1-1; D call uncertain. CDR3 size: 14 residues. The germline gives CDR1 SGHTA, CDR2 FQGNSA. V was cut by 7 bases and J by 1 base, with 13 bases left in between.

This chain connects TRBV6-1 to TRBJ1-5; 7 nucleotides align to TRBD1. This CDR3 region has 13 residues. V dropped 7 bases and J dropped 7; count of bases not matched to a gene: 7. Germline V gives CDR1 MNHNS, CDR2 SASEGT. The CDR3 protein is CASTRDRAQPQHF. The DNA of the CDR3 is TGTGCCAGCACGAGGGACAGAGCACAGCCCCAGCATTTT.

V usage is TRBV4-1 and J usage is TRBJ1-3; possible D gene TRBD1, 6 bases. The CDR3 totals 20 residues. Germline-derived CDR1 and CDR2 are MGHRA and YSYEKL. V was cut by 1 base and J by 2 bases, with 24 bases left in between. CDR3: CASSQVRTQGIILAGNTIYF. DNA of the CDR3: TGCGCCAGCAGCCAAGTGAGGACCCAGGGGATAATCCTGGCTGGAAACACCATATATTTT.

This clone was found once. The chain has TRBV6-5 and TRBJ1-2; 10 nucleotides match TRBD1. After removal of 6 bases from V and 0 bases from J, the junction contained 4 bases not matched to a gene. Germline CDR1 reads MNHEY; CDR2 reads SVGAGI. The CDR3 is made up of 15 amino acids. The CDR3: CASRRQGATNYGYTF. In nucleotides, the CDR3 is TGTGCCAGCAGGAGACAGGGGGCGACTAACTATGGCTACACCTTC.

The CDR3 reads CASSRPNTEAFF. CDR3 coding DNA: TGTGCCAGCAGTAGACCCAACACTGAAGCTTTCTTT. The chain has TRBV6-6 and TRBJ1-1; D call uncertain. The CDR3 contains 12 residues. Per germline, CDR1 MNHNY and CDR2 SVGAGI (reference sequence). Trimming removed 5 bases from V and 2 bases from J, with 6 bases in between.

For this clone: The sample has other DNA sequences that encode this CDR3 too. The genes are TRBV7-9 and TRBJ2-3; TRBD2 matches at 7 bases. This CDR3 region has 14 residues. The ends lost 5 bases at V and 0 bases at J; junction bases unmatched: 2. Per germline, CDR1 SEHNR and CDR2 FQNEAQ (reference sequence). The CDR3 bases are TGTGCCAGCAGCCCTAGCGGTAGCACAGATACGCAGTATTTT. It specifies CASSPSGSTDTQYF.